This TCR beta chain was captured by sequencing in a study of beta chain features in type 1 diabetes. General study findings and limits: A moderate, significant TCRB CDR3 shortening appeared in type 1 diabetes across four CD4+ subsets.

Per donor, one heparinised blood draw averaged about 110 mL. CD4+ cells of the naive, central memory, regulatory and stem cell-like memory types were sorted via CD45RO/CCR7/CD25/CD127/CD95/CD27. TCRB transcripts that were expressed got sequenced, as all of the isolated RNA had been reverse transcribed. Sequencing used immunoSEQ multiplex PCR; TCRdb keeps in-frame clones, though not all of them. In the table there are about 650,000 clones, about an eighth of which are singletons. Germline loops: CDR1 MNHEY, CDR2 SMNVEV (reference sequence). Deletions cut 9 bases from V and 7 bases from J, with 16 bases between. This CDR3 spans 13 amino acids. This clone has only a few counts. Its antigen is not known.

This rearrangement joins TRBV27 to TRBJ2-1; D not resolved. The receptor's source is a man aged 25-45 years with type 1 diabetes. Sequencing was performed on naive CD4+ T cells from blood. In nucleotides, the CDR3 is TGTGCCAGTGGGTCGGTTCGGTCGAATGAGCAGTTCTTC. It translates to CASGSVRSNEQFF.